The rows below give T cell receptor beta chains drawn from one sample of a study of CD8+ T cells in alopecia areata. The table came from immunoSEQ multiplex PCR; TCRdb's copy has only in-frame clones and leaves some out. Here the sample spans about 190,000 clones, about three fifths being singletons. The material sequenced was CD4+ T cells sorted from blood, taken between weeks 49 and 50, from a patient treated with tofacitinib. The receptors were sampled from a human donor with alopecia areata. The CDR3 runs from the conserved cysteine through the conserved F or W. The D gene is left open where the match is weak. The size of a clone is reported for some rows only, either as once, few or many, or as a class for expanded clones.

size | J | D | V | DNA | CDR3
. | TRBJ2-2 | . | TRBV6-5 | TGTGCCAGCAGTCCCGCGGCCGGGGAGCTGTTTTTT | CASSPAAGELFF
. | TRBJ2-3 | . | TRBV5-6 | TGTGCCAGCAGCGGATTCCCGGGACAATCAACAGATACGCAGTATTTT | CASSGFPGQSTDTQYF
. | TRBJ2-4 | TRBD1 | TRBV15 | TGTGCCACCAGCAGGTACGGGACAGACCTAAACATTCAGTACTTC | CATSRYGTDLNIQYF
. | TRBJ1-2 | TRBD1 | TRBV18 | TGTGCCAGCTCACCTAACGACAGGGGGGCTGGCTACACCTTC | CASSPNDRGAGYTF
few | TRBJ2-2 | TRBD1 | TRBV19 | TGTGCCAGTTCCGGACAGGGGAACACCGGGGAGCTGTTTTTT | CASSGQGNTGELFF
. | TRBJ2-1 | TRBD2 | TRBV6-4 | TGTGCCAGCAGCCCTAGCGGGGGAACGCGGAGTTTTTTCAATGAGCAGTTCTTC | CASSPSGGTRSFFNEQFF
. | TRBJ2-1 | . | TRBV6-1 | TGTGCCAGCAGTGAAACCGCTATTGCTTCTTCTGGGCAGTTCTTC | CASSETAIASSGQFF
. | TRBJ1-2 | TRBD1 | TRBV29-1 | TGCAGCGTAACAGGGGACGTTGTTGGCTACACCTTC | CSVTGDVVGYTF
. | TRBJ2-7 | . | TRBV5-6 | TGTGCCAGCAGCTTAAGAGACGAGCAGTACTTC | CASSLRDEQYF
few | TRBJ1-6 | TRBD1 | TRBV29-1 | TGCAGCGTCGGACAGGCGCATGATTCACCCCTCCACTTT | CSVGQAHDSPLHF
. | TRBJ2-1 | TRBD1 | TRBV29-1 | TGCAGCGTTGAATCCCCGGGACAGGGGAACAACAATGAGCAGTTCTTC | CSVESPGQGNNNEQFF
few | TRBJ1-2 | . | TRBV15 | TGTGCCACCAGCAGAGGAAGTCCGAACTATGGCTACACCTTC | CATSRGSPNYGYTF
few | TRBJ2-1 | TRBD2 | TRBV10-3 | TGTGCCATCAGCGCTACTACTAGCGGATTGTTAAATGAGCAGTTCTTC | CAISATTSGLLNEQFF
. | TRBJ2-1 | TRBD2 | TRBV5-1 | TGCGCCAGCAGCTACTTAGCGGGGGGCCAATACAATGAGCAGTTCTTC | CASSYLAGGQYNEQFF
. | TRBJ2-2 | . | TRBV29-1 | TGCAGCGTGGACGGGGGGAACACCGGGGAGCTGTTTTTT | CSVDGGNTGELFF
. | TRBJ1-5 | . | TRBV27 | TGTGCCAGCGGACAGTCCCTTAATCAGCCCCAGCATTTT | CASGQSLNQPQHF
. | TRBJ1-1 | . | TRBV5-1 | TGCGCCAGCTCTTATGGGGGCTCCCCTGAAGCTTTCTTT | CASSYGGSPEAFF
once | TRBJ2-3 | . | TRBV9 | TGTGCCAGCAGCGGGACACCTAGCACAGATACGCAGTATTTT | CASSGTPSTDTQYF
. | TRBJ1-2 | . | TRBV27 | TGTGCCAGCAGTTTAAAGTATGGGGATTCGGGCTACACCTTC | CASSLKYGDSGYTF
once | TRBJ1-1 | . | TRBV20-1 | TGCAGTGCTAGAGCGGGAACTGAAGCTTTCTTT | CSARAGTEAFF
. | TRBJ1-2 | . | TRBV10-3 | TGTGCCATCAAAGGACCCTCTATTGGAGGCTACACCTTC | CAIKGPSIGGYTF
. | TRBJ2-1 | . | TRBV29-1 | TGCAGCGGTGGCGGGCAGGGGCGAGGTGAGCAGTTCTTC | CSGGGQGRGEQFF
. | TRBJ2-7 | . | TRBV29-1 | TGCAGCGTTGTTACAGCGAACTACGAGCAGTACTTC | CSVVTANYEQYF
. | TRBJ1-1 | . | TRBV11-3 | TGTGCCAGCAGCAAAGGTCAGAACACTGAAGCTTTCTTT | CASSKGQNTEAFF